Each of the 17 T cell receptor beta chains below was sequenced from the same sample in a study of T cells in Graves' hyperthyroidism and ophthalmopathy. Regions amplified from RNA transcripts were the TCR beta CDR3 regions. When the TCR CDR3 underwent first-round RT-PCR, the HTBI primer set was used. Each CDR3 protein gets one entry after TCRdb re-called the multiplex PCR reads with MiXCR. The table records approximately 430,000 distinct CDR3 sequences, approximately 14% of them present only once. Material for sequencing was blood. The receptors stem from a woman younger than 30 with Graves' hyperthyroidism.

This clonotype was detected only a few times. The chain joins TRBV20-1 to TRBJ2-1; D unresolved. Trimming removed 6 bases from V and 9 bases from J, with 12 bases in between. The V gene's germline CDR1 is DFQATT and CDR2 SNEGSKA (reference sequence). The CDR3 consists of 11 residues. CDR3 DNA sequence: TGCAGTGCCGAGCCTGGAAGTGAGCAGTTCTTC. Protein sequence: CSAEPGSEQFF.

The genes are TRBV28 and TRBJ1-6; 7 bases are shared with TRBD1. The CDR3 length is 15 residues. Germline CDR1 MDHEN, CDR2 SYDVKM. V dropped 4 bases and J dropped 4; count of bases not matched to a gene: 4. DNA for the CDR3: TGTGCCAGCAGTTGGGGGGGACAGTATAATTCACCCCTCCACTTT. Translated, it gives CASSWGGQYNSPLHF.

This clonotype occurred many times. The chain uses TRBV6-1 and TRBJ2-3, with D uncertain. Germline lookup yields CDR1 MNHNS and CDR2 SASEGT. Trimming shortened V by 6 bases and J by 4 bases, and 17 bases separated the two germline ends. The CDR3 has 15 amino acids. CDR3 bases: TGTGCCAGCAGCGTGGACCGCCCGGGTCCAGATACGCAGTATTTT. Protein: CASSVDRPGPDTQYF.

This clonotype was counted ten times or more. J is TRBJ2-1 and V is TRBV9, with TRBD1 matching 9 bases. V gave up 0 bases and J gave up 9 bases; unmatched junction bases: 7. The CDR3 totals 15 residues. Germline V lookup: CDR1 SGDLS, CDR2 YYNGEE. The CDR3 sequence: CASSVGGTGWGEQFF. The CDR3 nucleotides read TGTGCCAGCAGCGTAGGAGGGACAGGGTGGGGTGAGCAGTTCTTC.

This clonotype has more than one count but fewer than ten. J is TRBJ1-5 and V is TRBV6-1; D gene ambiguous. Germline V gene sequence: CDR1 MNHNS, CDR2 SASEGT. This CDR3 comprises 14 residues. V was cut by 8 bases and J by 7 bases, with 18 bases left in between. The CDR3 spells CASVSLAFEQPQHF. The CDR3 DNA is TGTGCCAGCGTTTCACTGGCCTTCGAGCAGCCCCAGCATTTT.

J is TRBJ2-1 and V is TRBV6-6; the D is unclear. The germline gives CDR1 MNHNY, CDR2 SVGAGI (reference sequence). Trimming removed 2 bases from V and 8 bases from J, with 4 bases in between. The CDR3 runs 11 residues. CDR3 sequence (DNA): TGTGCCAGCAGTTACCAGGATGAGCAGTTCTTC. Translating it yields CASSYQDEQFF.

CDR3 nucleotide sequence: TGTGCCAGCAGTTCGTTAGCGGGAGGGCCATTCCAAAACATTCAGTACTTC. This encodes CASSSLAGGPFQNIQYF. This chain uses TRBV27 with TRBJ2-4; 11 nucleotides match TRBD2. Germline trimming cut 4 bases from V and 5 bases from J; bases unmatched to any gene: 10. CDR1 is MNHEY, CDR2 SMNVEV, per germline (reference sequence). The CDR3 loop spans 17 amino acids.

This clonotype has at least ten counts. This sequence joins TRBV7-9 and TRBJ1-3, with 10 positions matching TRBD1. The CDR3 has 16 residues. The ends lost 5 bases at V and 8 bases at J; junction bases unmatched: 12. Per germline, CDR1 SEHNR and CDR2 FQNEAQ (reference sequence). CDR3 sequence: CASSLFRDRGRDTIYF. The CDR3, as DNA: TGTGCCAGCAGCCTATTCCGGGACAGGGGTCGAGACACCATATATTTT.

The rearrangement links TRBV6-1 to TRBJ1-1; tentative D call: TRBD1 (6 bases). There are 14 residues in the CDR3. Germline CDR1 is MNHNS and CDR2 is SASEGT. Trimming shortened V by 4 bases and J by 3 bases, and 12 bases separated the two germline ends. The CDR3 DNA is TGTGCCAGCAGTGCACAGGGAGTTTACACTGAAGCTTTCTTT. This gives the protein CASSAQGVYTEAFF.

This clonotype was counted between two and nine times. V is TRBV12-3 or TRBV12-4 and J is TRBJ2-1, with TRBD2 as a possible D gene (5 bases). The CDR3 runs 11 residues. With 1 base removed from V and 15 bases from J, the gap between germline ends came to 10 bases. DNA for the CDR3: TGTGCCAGCAGTTTAGAACTAGATCCGTTCTTC. This sequence encodes CASSLELDPFF.

This clonotype was picked up a small number of times. J is TRBJ1-1 and V is TRBV15; D may be TRBD1 (6 bases). Germline lookup yields CDR1 LNHNV and CDR2 YYDKDF (reference sequence). The ends were cut back, 4 bases at V and 2 bases at J, with 17 bases in the middle. This CDR3 is built from 16 residues. The CDR3 here is CATSKGDTIFNTEAFF. The CDR3 region has the DNA TGTGCCACCAGCAAAGGGGACACAATATTCAACACTGAAGCTTTCTTT.

This clonotype has ten or more counts. V is TRBV13 and J is TRBJ2-7; D may match TRBD1 or TRBD2 (7 bases each). V gave up 4 bases and J gave up 4 bases, with 11 bases separating them. The CDR3 runs 13 residues. Germline V CDR1 and CDR2: PRHDT, FYEKMQ (reference sequence). CDR3 coding DNA: TGTGCCAGCAGCTGGGAGGGGGCATACGAGCAGTACTTC. It yields the protein CASSWEGAYEQYF. The whole variable domain, remainder taken from reference TRBV13 and TRBJ2-7, is AAGVIQSPRHLIKEKRETATLKCYPIPRHDTVYWYQQGPGQDPQFLISFYEKMQSDKGSIPDRFSAQQFSDYHSELNMSSLELGDSALYFCASSWEGAYEQYFGPGTRLTVT.

The table lists this clonotype with many counts. The chain couples TRBV5-1 to TRBJ2-3; a possible D gene is TRBD2 (6 bases). V shed 2 bases and J shed 9 bases, with 16 bases lying between them. CDR1 and CDR2 from the germline V gene are SGHRS and YFSETQ. The CDR3 totals 14 residues. CDR3 sequence (DNA): TGCGCCAGCAGCTTCGGGACTTCCCGGCCGACGCAGTATTTT. Encoded protein: CASSFGTSRPTQYF.

The V and J genes are TRBV20-1 and TRBJ1-2; possibly TRBD1 for D (5 bases). V was pared by 2 bases and J by 7 bases, with 20 bases between. Germline-derived CDR1 and CDR2 are DFQATT and SNEGSKA (reference sequence). CDR3 length: 15 amino acids. The CDR3 DNA sequence: TGCAGTGCTAGATCGGGCAGTGGGGGAAGGGGTGGCTACACCTTC. Its translation: CSARSGSGGRGGYTF.

This clonotype has more than one count but fewer than ten. The chain joins TRBV12-3 or TRBV12-4 to TRBJ2-5; TRBD1 matches 9 bases. V was clipped by 6 bases and J by 5 bases; unmatched bases: 7. This CDR3 has 14 residues. CDR3: CASSPDRGVETQYF. The CDR3 DNA is TGTGCCAGCAGCCCGGACAGGGGTGTGGAGACCCAGTACTTC.

This sequence joins TRBV3-1 and TRBJ1-2; D possibly corresponds to TRBD1 (5 bases). CDR1 is LGHDT and CDR2 is YNNKEL in the germline V gene (reference sequence). V lost 0 bases, J lost 8 bases, and 10 bases lay in between. This CDR3 is built from 13 residues. The DNA for the CDR3 is TGTGCCAGCAGCCAAGAGCAGGGCATAGGCTACACCTTC. Its translation is CASSQEQGIGYTF.

The count of this clonotype is one. It may be a read error: a sequence one base away is much more abundant. V and J are TRBV9 and TRBJ2-7; 8 bases map to TRBD2. CDR3 length: 15 amino acids. Germline V gene data show CDR1 as SGDLS and CDR2 as YYNGEE. CDR3 nucleotide sequence: TGTGCCAGCTGCGTAGCGGCTAGCGGGTCCTACGAGCAGTACTTC. It specifies CASCVAASGSYEQYF. Full variable domain (rest looked up from reference TRBV9 and TRBJ2-7): DSGVTQTPKHLITATGQRVTLRCSPRSGDLSVYWYQQSLDQGLQFLIQYYNGEERAKGNILERFSAQQFPDLHSELNLSSLELGDSALYFCASCVAASGSYEQYFGPGTRLTVT.